The 8 T cell receptor beta chains given below trace back to one sample, sequenced in a study of OX40 agonist ivuxolimab in advanced cancers. Sequencing was performed with immunoSEQ multiplex PCR; in TCRdb, only in-frame clones are kept and a portion is missing. Among approximately 7,000 clones listed, about 94% were seen once. The sample here was CD4+ or CD8+ T cells sorted from blood, taken in a trial of the OX40 agonist ivuxolimab. These receptors came from an adult with an advanced solid tumor such as melanoma, head and neck, liver or kidney cancer.

About this clone: The sample carries other DNA sequences with the same CDR3. The chain couples TRBV5-5 to TRBJ1-1; no reliable D call. From germline, CDR1 is SGHKS and CDR2 YYEKEE (reference sequence). Deletions cut 0 bases from V and 4 bases from J, with 10 bases between. This CDR3 comprises 14 residues. The CDR3 reads CASSLVAGVTEAFF. DNA of the CDR3: TGTGCCAGCAGCTTGGTAGCTGGGGTCACTGAAGCTTTCTTT.

Written as DNA, the CDR3 is TGTGCCAGCAGCCTAGGGGAGGTGGACACCGGGGAGCTGTTTTTT. Its protein product is CASSLGEVDTGELFF. The rearrangement uses TRBV7-8 and TRBJ2-2, with D perhaps TRBD2 (6 bases). Per the germline V gene, CDR1 is SGHVS and CDR2 is FQNEAQ. The CDR3 has 15 amino acids. V was shortened by 5 bases and J by 3 bases, with 13 bases between the two germline ends.

V and J are TRBV18 and TRBJ1-4; 8 bases map to TRBD1. This CDR3 is 14 amino acids long. J lost 7 bases, V lost 1 base, and 2 bases had no gene match. From germline, CDR1 is KGHSH and CDR2 LQKENI. The CDR3 spells CASSPRTGPEKLFF. CDR3 DNA: TGTGCCAGCTCACCACGGACAGGGCCTGAAAAACTGTTTTTT.

The sample holds one count of this clone. In nucleotides, the CDR3 is TGTGCCAGCAGTTTGGGACAGGGGGCCTTAGGCTCCCAGCATTTT. This encodes CASSLGQGALGSQHF. This rearrangement joins TRBV28 to TRBJ1-5, with 12 bases aligning to TRBD1. Germline values: CDR1 MDHEN, CDR2 SYDVKM. The CDR3 loop spans 15 amino acids. V lost 3 bases, J lost 11 bases, and 8 bases stayed unmatched.

The chain recombines TRBV29-1 with TRBJ2-1; 11 nucleotides line up with TRBD2. CDR3 length equals 14 residues. V gave up 6 bases and J gave up 12 bases; unmatched junction bases: 13. Looked up from germline, CDR1 is SQVTM and CDR2 is ANQGSEA. CDR3 nucleotides: TGCAGCGTCCCCACGGTAGCGGGAGGGGGGGGGCAGTTCTTC. Its protein is CSVPTVAGGGGQFF.

The rearrangement uses TRBV6-1 and TRBJ2-3, with D possibly being TRBD1 (5 bases). Trimming took 4 bases from V and 0 from J, leaving 11 bases between them. The CDR3 is 15 residues long. Per germline, CDR1 MNHNS and CDR2 SASEGT. As DNA, the CDR3 is TGTGCCAGCAGTGTTGACAGAGTTAGCACAGATACGCAGTATTTT. This gives the protein CASSVDRVSTDTQYF.

The chain combines TRBV5-4 with TRBJ2-1; 12 bases agree with TRBD2. This CDR3 spans 16 amino acids. In germline, CDR1 is SGHNT, CDR2 YYREEE (reference sequence). Trimming at V came to 6 bases and at J to 4 bases, leaving 8 bases not matched to a gene. The DNA of the CDR3 is TGTGCCAGCACCATGAGGACTAGCGGGGCTTACAATGAGCAGTTCTTC. Protein sequence: CASTMRTSGAYNEQFF.

This clone was counted between two and nine times. V usage is TRBV6-5 and J usage is TRBJ2-7; the match to TRBD2 covers 12 bases. V shed 2 bases, J shed 3 bases, and the junction held 2 bases outside the gene matches. This CDR3 spans 15 amino acids. The V gene's germline CDR1 is MNHEY and CDR2 SVGAGI. DNA for the CDR3: TGTGCCAGCAGTTACGGACTAGCGGGAAACTACGAGCAGTACTTC. Protein sequence: CASSYGLAGNYEQYF.